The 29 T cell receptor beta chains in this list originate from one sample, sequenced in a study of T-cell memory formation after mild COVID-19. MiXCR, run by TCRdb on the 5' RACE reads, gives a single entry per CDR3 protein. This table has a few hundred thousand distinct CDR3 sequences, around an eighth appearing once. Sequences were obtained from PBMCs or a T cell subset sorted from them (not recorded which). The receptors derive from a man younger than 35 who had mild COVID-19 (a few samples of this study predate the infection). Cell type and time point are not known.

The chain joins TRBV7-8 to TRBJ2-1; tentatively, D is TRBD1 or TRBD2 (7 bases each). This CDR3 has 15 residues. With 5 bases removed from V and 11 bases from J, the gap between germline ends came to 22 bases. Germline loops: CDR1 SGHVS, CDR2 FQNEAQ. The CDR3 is CASSPGSRGGVQQFF. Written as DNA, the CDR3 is TGTGCCAGCAGCCCGGGGTCCAGGGGGGGCGTCCAGCAGTTCTTC.

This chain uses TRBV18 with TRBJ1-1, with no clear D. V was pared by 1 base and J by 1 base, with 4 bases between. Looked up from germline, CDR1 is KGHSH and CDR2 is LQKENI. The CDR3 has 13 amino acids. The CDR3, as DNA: TGTGCCAGCTCACCACAGTGGAACACTGAAGCTTTCTTT. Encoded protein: CASSPQWNTEAFF.

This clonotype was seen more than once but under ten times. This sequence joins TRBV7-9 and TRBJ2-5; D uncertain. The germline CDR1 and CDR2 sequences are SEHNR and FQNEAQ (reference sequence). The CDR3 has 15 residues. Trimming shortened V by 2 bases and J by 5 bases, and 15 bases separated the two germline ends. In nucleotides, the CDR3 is TGTGCCAGCAGCTTACCCCCAGGACCGGCGGAGACCCAGTACTTC. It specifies CASSLPPGPAETQYF.

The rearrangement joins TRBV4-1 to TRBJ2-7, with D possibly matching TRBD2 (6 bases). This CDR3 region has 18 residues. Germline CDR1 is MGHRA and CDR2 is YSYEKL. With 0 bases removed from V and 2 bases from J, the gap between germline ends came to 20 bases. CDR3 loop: CASSQEVSGRGETYEQYV. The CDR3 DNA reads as TGCGCCAGCAGCCAAGAGGTCTCGGGCCGCGGGGAGACCTACGAGCAGTACGTC.

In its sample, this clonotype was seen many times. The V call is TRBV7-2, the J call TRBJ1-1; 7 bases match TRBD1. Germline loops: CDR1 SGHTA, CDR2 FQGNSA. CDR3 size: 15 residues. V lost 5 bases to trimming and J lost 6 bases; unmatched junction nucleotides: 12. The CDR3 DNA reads TGTGCCAGCAGCCCTTATACCGGGACAGATTCTGAAGCTTTCTTT. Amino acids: CASSPYTGTDSEAFF.

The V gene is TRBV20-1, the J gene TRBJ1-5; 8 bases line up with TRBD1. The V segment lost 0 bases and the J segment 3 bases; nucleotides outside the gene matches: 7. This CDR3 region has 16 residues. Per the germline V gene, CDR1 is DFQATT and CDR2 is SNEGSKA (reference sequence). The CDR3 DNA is TGCAGTGCTAGAGAATACGACAGGGGATTCAATCAGCCCCAGCATTTT. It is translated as CSAREYDRGFNQPQHF.

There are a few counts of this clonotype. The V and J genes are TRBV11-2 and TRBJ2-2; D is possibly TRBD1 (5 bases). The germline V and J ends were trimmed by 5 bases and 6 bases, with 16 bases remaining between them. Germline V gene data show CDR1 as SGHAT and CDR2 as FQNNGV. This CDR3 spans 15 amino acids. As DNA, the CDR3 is TGTGCCAGCAGCACCCCCAGGGTGTGGGCCGGGGAGCTGTTTTTT. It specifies CASSTPRVWAGELFF.

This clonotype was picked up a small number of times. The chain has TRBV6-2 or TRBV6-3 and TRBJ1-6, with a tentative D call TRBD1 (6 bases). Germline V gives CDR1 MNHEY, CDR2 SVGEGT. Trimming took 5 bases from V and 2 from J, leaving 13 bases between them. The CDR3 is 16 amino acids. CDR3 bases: TGTGCCAGCAGTCACGACAGGAAGACCTATAATTCACCCCTCCACTTT. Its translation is CASSHDRKTYNSPLHF.

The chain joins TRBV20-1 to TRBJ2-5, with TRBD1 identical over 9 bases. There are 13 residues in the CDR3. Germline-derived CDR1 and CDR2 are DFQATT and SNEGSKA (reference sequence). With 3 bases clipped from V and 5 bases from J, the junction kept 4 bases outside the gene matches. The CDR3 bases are TGCAGTGCTAGGACAGGGGGGGAGGAGACCCAGTACTTC. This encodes CSARTGGEETQYF.

CDR3 DNA sequence: TGCAGTGCTAGCATTGCGGGCAGAAGGGATCAGCCCCAGCATTTT. Translating gives CSASIAGRRDQPQHF. The rearrangement uses TRBV20-1 and TRBJ1-5; D call uncertain. Looked up from germline, CDR1 is DFQATT and CDR2 is SNEGSKA (reference sequence). This CDR3 is built from 15 residues. V lost 3 bases to trimming and J lost 5 bases, with 17 bases between them.

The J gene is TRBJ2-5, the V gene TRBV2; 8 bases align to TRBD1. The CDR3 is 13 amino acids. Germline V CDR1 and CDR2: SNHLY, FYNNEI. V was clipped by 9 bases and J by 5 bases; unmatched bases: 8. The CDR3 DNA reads TGTGCCAGGGGATCAGGGGGCCAGGAGACCCAGTACTTC. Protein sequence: CARGSGGQETQYF.

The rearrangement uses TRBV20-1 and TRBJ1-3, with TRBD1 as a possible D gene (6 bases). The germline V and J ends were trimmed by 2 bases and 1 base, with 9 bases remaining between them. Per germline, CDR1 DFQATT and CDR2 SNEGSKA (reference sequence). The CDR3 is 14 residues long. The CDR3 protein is CSARRTGSGNTIYF. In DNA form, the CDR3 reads TGCAGTGCTAGACGTACAGGGTCTGGAAACACCATATATTTT.

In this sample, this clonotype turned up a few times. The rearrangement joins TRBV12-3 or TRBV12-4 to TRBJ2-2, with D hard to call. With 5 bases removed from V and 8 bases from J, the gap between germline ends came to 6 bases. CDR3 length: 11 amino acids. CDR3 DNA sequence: TGTGCCAGCAGTATAAGGGGGGAGCTGTTTTTT. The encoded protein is CASSIRGELFF.

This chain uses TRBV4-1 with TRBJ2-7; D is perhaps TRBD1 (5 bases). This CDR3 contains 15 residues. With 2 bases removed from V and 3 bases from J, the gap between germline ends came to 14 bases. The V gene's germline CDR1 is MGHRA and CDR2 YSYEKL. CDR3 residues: CASSQLLGQIYEQYF. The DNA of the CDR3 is TGCGCCAGCAGCCAACTACTGGGGCAGATCTACGAGCAGTACTTC.

CDR3 nucleotides: TGTGCCAGCAGCTCGGGACAGCGAGCAGGTGGCTACACCTTC. Residues: CASSSGQRAGGYTF. The genes are TRBV6-2 or TRBV6-3 and TRBJ1-2; TRBD1 agrees at 7 bases. V was clipped by 6 bases and J by 7 bases; unmatched bases: 11. This CDR3 region has 14 residues. From germline, CDR1 is MNHEY and CDR2 SVGEGT.

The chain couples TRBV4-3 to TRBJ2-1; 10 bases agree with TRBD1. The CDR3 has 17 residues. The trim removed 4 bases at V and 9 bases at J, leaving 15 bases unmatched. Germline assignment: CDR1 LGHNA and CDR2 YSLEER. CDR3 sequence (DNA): TGCGCCAGCAGCCCGCGGGGGACAGGGGCTGGTCTCGCTGAGCAGTTCTTC. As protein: CASSPRGTGAGLAEQFF.

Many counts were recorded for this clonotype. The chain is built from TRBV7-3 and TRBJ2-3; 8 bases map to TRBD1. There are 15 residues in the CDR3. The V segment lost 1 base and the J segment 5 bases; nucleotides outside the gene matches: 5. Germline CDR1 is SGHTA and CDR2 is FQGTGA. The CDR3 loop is CASSLRAGGKDTQYF. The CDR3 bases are TGTGCCAGCAGCTTAAGGGCAGGGGGCAAAGATACGCAGTATTTT.

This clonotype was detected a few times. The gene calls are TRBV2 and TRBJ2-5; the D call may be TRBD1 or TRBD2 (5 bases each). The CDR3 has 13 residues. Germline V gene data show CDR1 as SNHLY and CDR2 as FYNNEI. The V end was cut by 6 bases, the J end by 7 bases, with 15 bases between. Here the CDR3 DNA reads TGTGCCAGCAGACGGGACCCCAGAGGGACCCAGTACTTC. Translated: CASRRDPRGTQYF.

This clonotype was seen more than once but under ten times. The CDR3 protein is CSARPLEISSYNSPLHF. Written as DNA, the CDR3 is TGCAGTGCTAGACCGTTGGAGATTAGCTCCTATAATTCACCCCTCCACTTT. V is TRBV20-1 and J is TRBJ1-6; D is undetermined. The V gene lost 2 bases and the J gene lost 0 bases, with 14 bases spanning the gap. This CDR3 spans 17 amino acids. Per germline, CDR1 DFQATT and CDR2 SNEGSKA (reference sequence).

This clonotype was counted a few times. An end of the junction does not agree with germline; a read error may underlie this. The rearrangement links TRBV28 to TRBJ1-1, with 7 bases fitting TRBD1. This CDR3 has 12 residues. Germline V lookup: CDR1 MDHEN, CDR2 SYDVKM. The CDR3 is CASIQGGTEPFF. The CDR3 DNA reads TGTGCCAGCATTCAGGGGGGCACTGAACCTTTCTTT.

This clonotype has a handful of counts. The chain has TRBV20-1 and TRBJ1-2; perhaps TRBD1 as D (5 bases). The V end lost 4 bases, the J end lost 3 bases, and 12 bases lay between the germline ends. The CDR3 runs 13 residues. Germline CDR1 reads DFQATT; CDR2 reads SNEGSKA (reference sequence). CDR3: CSATAGGDYGYTF. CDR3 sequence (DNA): TGCAGTGCTACCGCCGGGGGAGACTATGGCTACACCTTC.

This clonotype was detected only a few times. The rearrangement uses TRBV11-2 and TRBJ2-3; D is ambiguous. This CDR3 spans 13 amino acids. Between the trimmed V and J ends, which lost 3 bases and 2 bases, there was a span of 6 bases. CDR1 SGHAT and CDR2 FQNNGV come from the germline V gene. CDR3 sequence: CASSFRPTDTQYF. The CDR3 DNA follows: TGTGCCAGCAGCTTCCGACCCACAGATACGCAGTATTTT.

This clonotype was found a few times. CDR3 protein: CASSFSQATDTQYF. The DNA of the CDR3 is TGTGCCAGCAGCTTTAGTCAGGCGACAGATACGCAGTATTTT. The chain joins TRBV7-3 to TRBJ2-3; D unclear. V was pared by 3 bases and J by 3 bases, with 10 bases between. The V gene's germline CDR1 is SGHTA and CDR2 FQGTGA. The CDR3 is 14 amino acids.

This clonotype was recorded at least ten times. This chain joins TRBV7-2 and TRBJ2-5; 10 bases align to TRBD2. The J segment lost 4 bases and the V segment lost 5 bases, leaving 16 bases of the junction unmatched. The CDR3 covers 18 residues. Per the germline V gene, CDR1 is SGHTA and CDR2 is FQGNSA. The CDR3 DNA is TGTGCCAGCAGCCTTGGGACTAGCGATCGACTTCCGGGAGAGACCCAGTACTTC. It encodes CASSLGTSDRLPGETQYF. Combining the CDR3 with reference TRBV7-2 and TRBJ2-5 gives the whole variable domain GAGVSQSPSNKVTEKGKDVELRCDPISGHTALYWYRQSLGQGLEFLIYFQGNSAPDKSGLPSDRFSAERTGGSVSTLTIQRTQQEDSAVYLCASSLGTSDRLPGETQYFGPGTRLLVL.

CDR3 nucleotide sequence: TGTGCCAGCAGCCCGCTTGGGGGGGGCAGGGATACGCAGTATTTT. Amino acid sequence: CASSPLGGGRDTQYF. The V and J genes are TRBV7-3 and TRBJ2-3; possibly TRBD2 for D (7 bases). Germline CDR1 reads SGHTA; CDR2 reads FQGTGA. This CDR3 contains 15 residues. V was pared by 5 bases and J by 6 bases, with 18 bases between.

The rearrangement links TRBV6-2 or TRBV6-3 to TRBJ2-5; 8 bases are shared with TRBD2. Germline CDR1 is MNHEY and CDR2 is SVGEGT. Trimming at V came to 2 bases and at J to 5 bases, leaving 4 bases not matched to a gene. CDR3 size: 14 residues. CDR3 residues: CASSYHGGAETQYF. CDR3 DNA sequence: TGTGCCAGCAGTTACCACGGGGGGGCGGAGACCCAGTACTTC.

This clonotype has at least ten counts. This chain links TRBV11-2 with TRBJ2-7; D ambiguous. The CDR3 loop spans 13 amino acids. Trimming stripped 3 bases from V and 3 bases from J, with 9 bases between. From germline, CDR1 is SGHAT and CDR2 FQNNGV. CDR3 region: CASSLAGSYEQYV. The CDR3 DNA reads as TGTGCCAGCAGCTTGGCCGGCAGCTACGAGCAGTACGTC.

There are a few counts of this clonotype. In DNA, the CDR3 is TGTGCCAGCAGTTTATTGGGGGAAGAGACCCAGTACTTC. It codes for CASSLLGEETQYF. The chain links TRBV12-3 or TRBV12-4 to TRBJ2-5; D assignment may be TRBD1 or TRBD2 (5 bases each). The CDR3 runs to 13 residues. Deletions cut 2 bases from V and 3 bases from J, with 7 bases between.

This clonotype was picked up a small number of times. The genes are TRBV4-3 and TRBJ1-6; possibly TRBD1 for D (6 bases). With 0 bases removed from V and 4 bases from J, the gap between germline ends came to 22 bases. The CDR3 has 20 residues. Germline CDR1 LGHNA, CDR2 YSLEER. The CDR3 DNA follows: TGCGCCAGCAGCCAAGATCCCCCTAGGCAACAGGGAGGGTATAATTCACCCCTCCACTTT. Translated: CASSQDPPRQQGGYNSPLHF.